This record looks at one T cell receptor (beta chain) sequence and its context. Antigen: not known. A read error may account for a junction end that differs from germline. Germline V gene sequence: CDR1 SGHRS, CDR2 YFSETQ. CDR3 length: 14 amino acids. Libraries were prepared by immunoSEQ multiplex PCR; TCRdb keeps only in-frame clonotypes and omits some of them. The sample records some 80,000 clones, roughly 88% being singletons. These data belong to a study of T cell responses to AZD1222 COVID-19 vaccine. Study-wide findings and caveats: Two AZD1222 doses significantly raised spike-specific TCR breadth and depth over controls. Spike-spanning, vaccine-associated CD4 TCRs were dominant at 160-218 and 743-854. Repertoire sampling occurred only after the peak T cell response. White British ancestry dominated among donors, who included more females, and clonal diversity was possibly underestimated.

Sequencing was performed on peripheral blood, taken on day 0 of MenACWY control vaccination. The rearrangement uses TRBV5-1 and TRBJ2-7, with 10 bases that match TRBD1. The source of this sequence is an adult in good health. The CDR3 nucleotides read TGCGCCAGCAGGCCGGGACAGGGGCCCTACGCGCAGTACTTC. Protein sequence: CASRPGQGPYAQYF.